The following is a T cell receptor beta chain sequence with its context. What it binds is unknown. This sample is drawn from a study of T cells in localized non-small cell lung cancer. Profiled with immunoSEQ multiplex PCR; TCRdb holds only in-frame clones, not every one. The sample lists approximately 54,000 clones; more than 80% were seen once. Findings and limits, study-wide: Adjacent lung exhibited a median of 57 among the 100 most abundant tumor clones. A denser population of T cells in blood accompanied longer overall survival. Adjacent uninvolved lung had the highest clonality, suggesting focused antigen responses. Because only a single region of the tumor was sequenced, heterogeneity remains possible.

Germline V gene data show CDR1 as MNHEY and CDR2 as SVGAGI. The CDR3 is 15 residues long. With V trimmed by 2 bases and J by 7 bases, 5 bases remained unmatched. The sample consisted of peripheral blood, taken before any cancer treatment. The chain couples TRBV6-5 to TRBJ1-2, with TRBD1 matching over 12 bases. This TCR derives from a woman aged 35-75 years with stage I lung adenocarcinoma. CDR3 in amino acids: CASSYLRDRGLGYTF. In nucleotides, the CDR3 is TGTGCCAGCAGTTACCTCCGGGACAGGGGGCTTGGCTACACCTTC.